This T cell receptor beta chain was found in a study of blood T cells in healthy people across ages. Study findings and constraints: There were more naive CD4+ cells and higher diversity in long-lived donors than in aged donors.

Together with a sample-barcoded 5' primer, a J-beta primer mix was included in a second PCR lasting roughly 6 to 12 cycles. Each cDNA was tagged by a template-switch adaptor containing 12 random nucleotides. TCRdb itself ran the 5' RACE reads through MiXCR, one entry per CDR3 protein. The sample consists of approximately 1.5 million distinct CDR3 sequences, about 35% of them appearing once. About this clonotype itself: No antigen is known for it.

The donors, healthy Caucasians from Russia, were aged roughly 6 to 90. Each sample provided at least 5.5 micrograms of extracted total RNA. This TCR was recovered from a woman in her 30s in good health. Sequencing was carried out using blood.

CDR3 protein: CASSLGQISYEQYF. The CDR3 DNA is TGTGCCAGCAGTTTGGGACAGATCTCCTACGAGCAGTACTTC. The chain joins TRBV2 to TRBJ2-7, with 7 positions matching TRBD1. Germline values: CDR1 SNHLY, CDR2 FYNNEI. The V and J ends lost 5 bases and 0 bases, in that order; junction bases with no gene match: 4. CDR3 length equals 14 residues. Complete variable domain (other parts from reference TRBV2 and TRBJ2-7): EPEVTQTPSHQVTQMGQEVILRCVPISNHLYFYWYRQILGQKVEFLVSFYNNEISEKSEIFDDQFSVERPDGSNFTLKIRSTKLEDSAMYFCASSLGQISYEQYFGPGTRLTVT.